This T cell receptor beta chain stems from a study of shared clonotypes between healthy human individuals. As originally analysed: ImmunoSEQ output held junction-only sequences without quality scores, so filtering differed. Clones were read by immunoSEQ multiplex PCR, and TCRdb kept only the in-frame ones, dropping some. V, J and clone size were drawn from that table, and D and trimming were deduced from the DNA. The sample shows under 1,100,000 clones, about 75% of them seen only once. Study-level findings and limits: On the whole, naive subsets had larger estimated richness than memory subsets had. Approximately 4.6% of naive CD4 clonotypes were shared across a few donors. Only blood samples were collected, and tissue repertoires likely differ.

CDR3 length: 11 residues. V was clipped by 4 bases and J by 5 bases, with 5 bases between them. The germline V gene encodes CDR1 SGDLS and CDR2 YYNGEE. With respect to this clone: Its antigen is still unknown.

The source of this sequence is a man younger than 35 in good health. Sequencing was performed on memory CD4+ T cells sorted from blood. The subset: CD45RA-negative fraction. This chain links TRBV9 with TRBJ2-3; D is undetermined. The CDR3 nucleotides are TGTGCCAGCAGCCACCGAGATACGCAGTATTTT. This translates into CASSHRDTQYF.